This TCR beta chain is from a study of Ad26.COV2.S vaccination and SARS-CoV-2 variants. Study observations and caveats: Quantification of TCR breadth and depth may have yielded underestimates of total T cell responses.

As to treatment: 19 received Ad26.COV2.S at low or high dose, single or two shots; about 5 received placebo; per-sample allocation not given. Samples came from day 63 after the first vaccine or placebo injection. Comments on this clone: The antigen is not known.

Repertoires were generated with immunoSEQ multiplex PCR, while TCRdb's copy carries only in-frame clones and drops some. The table lists roughly 700,000 clones, around 89% of them singletons. V lost 11 bases to trimming and J lost 0 bases, with 8 bases between them. This CDR3 has 13 amino acids. Germline CDR1 LGHNT, CDR2 FRNRAP. The TCR originated in a person between 18 and 65 years old who received the Ad26.COV2.S COVID-19 vaccine or a placebo. Material: peripheral blood, obtained in a trial of Ad26.COV2.S vaccine versus placebo. The chain carries TRBV12-5 and TRBJ1-6; D not certain. The CDR3 nucleotides are TGTGCTTCTGCGGGCTCCTATAATTCACCCCTCCACTTT. It yields the protein CASAGSYNSPLHF.